This TCR beta chain came from a study of OX40 agonist ivuxolimab in advanced cancers. Concerning the study at large: The costimulatory receptor OX40 (CD134) was targeted by ivuxolimab, a fully human IgG2 agonistic monoclonal antibody. Peripheral TCRbeta sequencing aimed to test whether ivuxolimab altered TCR sequence diversity and caused clonal T-cell expansion. Intravenous ivuxolimab was administered to patients every 2 weeks at six dose levels: 0.01, 0.1, 0.3, 1.5, 3 and 10 mg/kg. The dose-escalation cohort was about 87% male with a mean age of about 58 years, ranging from about 20 to 85. Patients were allowed to have had prior anti-PD-1, anti-PD-L1 or anti-CTLA-4 therapy, and 40% to 45% of the dose-escalation patients had previously received checkpoint inhibitors. Partial responses were achieved by three dose-escalation patients, of whom one had hepatocellular carcinoma and two had cutaneous melanoma. Of the approximately 50 patients in dose escalation, about 20 had hepatocellular carcinoma, about 15 had melanoma, 9 had renal cell carcinoma and 9 had head and neck cancer. The paper covers the monotherapy dose-escalation part of the phase I ivuxolimab trial, which included N of about 50 patients. Here is what the overall study found, with its caveats: In the 0.1-3.0 mg/kg groups, partial responders were among the patients with the lowest normalized peripheral clonal expansion, particularly in CD8+ T cells. Low levels of normalized T-cell clonal expansion were also seen in some patients who did not respond. After ivuxolimab, CD8+ T cells had more expanded clones than CD4+ T cells on average. At doses of 0.1 to 3.0 mg/kg, clonal expansion of both CD4+ and CD8+ T cells in blood was seen between baseline and week 6. Which antigens the clonally expanded peripheral T cells were specific for was not determined.

Taken from the germline V gene, the CDR1 and CDR2 loops are SGHDT and YYEEEE. The CDR3, from cysteine to phenylalanine, totals 13 residues. Of the read, only the CDR3 DNA is kept; its 39 bases are in frame from base 1. After removal of 1 base from V and 7 bases from J, the junction retains 1 base not matched to a gene. Patients with a history of autoimmune disease or receiving systemic immunosuppression were excluded from the trial. Peripheral blood for TCR sequencing was collected from all dose cohorts at baseline, on cycle 4 day 1, and on cycle 7 day 1. The samples were drawn from a first-in-human, open-label, multicenter phase I dose-escalation trial of ivuxolimab. The trial enrolled adults with locally advanced or metastatic head and neck squamous cell, hepatocellular, melanoma or renal cell carcinoma. Before TCR sequencing, CD4+ T cells and CD8+ T cells were sorted from peripheral blood as separate populations.

Genomic DNA was isolated from the sorted cells so that the TCRbeta CDR3 region could be sequenced. The immunoSEQ Assay was used to sequence the TCRbeta CDR3 regions. As stored in TCRdb, this immuneACCESS dataset retains in-frame rearrangements with V and J assigned. A fraction of the clones does not appear; measured against another copy, unresolved V genes explain less than half of the discrepancy, and the remainder lacks a known reason. The table for this sample lists tens of thousands of clones; roughly nine tenths of them were counted only once. Of the sample, about 17% is held by the ten largest clones. About this clone: Its antigen remains unidentified. No much larger clone exists at a distance of one base, and base qualities are not known.

This clonotype originated in an adult with an advanced solid tumor such as melanoma, head and neck, liver or kidney cancer. The specimen was CD4+ or CD8+ T cells sorted from blood, collected in a trial of the OX40 agonist ivuxolimab. The receptor chain draws on TRBV5-6 and TRBJ2-7; TRBD2 agrees with 11 junctional bases. The sequenced DNA is TGTGCCAGCAGCTTGACTAGCGGGAGTGAGCAGTACTTC. Translated, it gives CASSLTSGSEQYF.